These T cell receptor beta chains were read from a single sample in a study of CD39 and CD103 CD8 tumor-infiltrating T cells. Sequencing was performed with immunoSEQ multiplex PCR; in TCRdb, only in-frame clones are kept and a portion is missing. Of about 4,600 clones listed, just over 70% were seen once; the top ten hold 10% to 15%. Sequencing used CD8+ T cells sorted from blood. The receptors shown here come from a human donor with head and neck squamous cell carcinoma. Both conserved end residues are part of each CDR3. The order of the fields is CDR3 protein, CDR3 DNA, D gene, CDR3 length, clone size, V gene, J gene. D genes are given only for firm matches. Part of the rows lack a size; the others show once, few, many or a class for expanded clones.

CSASGARSEVNTEAFF,TGCAGCGCTTCAGGGGCACGCAGTGAAGTGAACACTGAAGCTTTCTTT,.,16,.,TRBV29-1,TRBJ1-1
CASTDKNTGELFF,TGTGCCAGCACCGACAAGAACACCGGGGAGCTGTTTTTT,.,13,.,TRBV6-5,TRBJ2-2
CASSLVNTDTQYF,TGTGCCAGCAGCTTAGTCAACACAGATACGCAGTATTTT,.,13,.,TRBV7-8,TRBJ2-3
CASRTGRRGATDTQYF,TGTGCCAGCCGTACGGGGCGGCGGGGGGCCACAGATACGCAGTATTTT,TRBD2,16,.,TRBV27,TRBJ2-3
CASQAGGGDTQYF,TGTGCCAGCCAGGCGGGGGGCGGGGATACGCAGTATTTT,TRBD2,13,.,TRBV2,TRBJ2-3
CASSGEVAGGLNEQFF,TGTGCCAGCAGTGGAGAAGTAGCGGGGGGGCTTAATGAGCAGTTCTTC,TRBD2,16,.,TRBV6-1,TRBJ2-1
CASSLPDRAYTQYF,TGCGCCAGCAGCCTACCGGACAGGGCCTATACGCAGTATTTT,TRBD1,14,.,TRBV4-1,TRBJ2-3
CASSEGDYEQYF,TGTGCCAGCAGCGAAGGCGATTACGAGCAGTACTTC,.,12,.,TRBV2,TRBJ2-7
CASSQVGTGTDTQYF,TGCGCCAGCAGCCAAGTGGGGACAGGCACAGATACGCAGTATTTT,TRBD1,15,.,TRBV4-3,TRBJ2-3
CASSGQPYEQYF,TGTGCCAGCAGTGGGCAGCCCTACGAGCAGTACTTC,.,12,few,TRBV14,TRBJ2-7
CASGLSTEAFF,TGTGCCAGCGGGCTTAGCACTGAAGCTTTCTTT,.,11,.,TRBV25-1,TRBJ1-1
CASSPGVVGGGTKNIQYF,TGTGCCAGCAGCCCTGGTGTGGTGGGCGGGGGTACCAAAAACATTCAGTACTTC,TRBD2,18,once,TRBV5-5,TRBJ2-4
CASSKGGGGVSKNIQYF,TGTGCCAGCAGCAAAGGGGGCGGGGGGGTTTCCAAAAACATTCAGTACTTC,.,17,.,TRBV21-1,TRBJ2-4
CASSPLEGDQETQYF,TGTGCCAGCAGCCCGCTTGAGGGGGACCAAGAGACCCAGTACTTC,.,15,.,TRBV5-5,TRBJ2-5
CASTNSQGADEQFF,TGTGCCAGCACCAACTCCCAGGGGGCTGATGAGCAGTTCTTC,TRBD1,14,once,TRBV6-5,TRBJ2-1
CASSATGASGNTIYF,TGTGCCAGCAGCGCGACAGGAGCTTCTGGAAACACCATATATTTT,.,15,few,TRBV6-1,TRBJ1-3
CAWSVDSGIYEQYF,TGTGCCTGGAGTGTTGATAGCGGGATCTACGAGCAGTACTTC,TRBD2,14,few,TRBV30,TRBJ2-7
CASSYSLAGTDTQYF,TGTGCCAGCAGCTACTCACTAGCGGGGACAGATACGCAGTATTTT,TRBD2,15,.,TRBV7-6,TRBJ2-3